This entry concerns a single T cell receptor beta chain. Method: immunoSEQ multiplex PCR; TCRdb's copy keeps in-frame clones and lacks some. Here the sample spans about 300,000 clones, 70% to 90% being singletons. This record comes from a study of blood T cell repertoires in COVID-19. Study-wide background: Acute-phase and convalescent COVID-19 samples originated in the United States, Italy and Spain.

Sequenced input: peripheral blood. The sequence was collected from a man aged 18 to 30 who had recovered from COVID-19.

The CDR3 DNA is TGCAGCGCCTCGGTGAGGCCCGACGAGCAGTACTTC. Its protein product is CSASVRPDEQYF. This rearrangement joins TRBV29-1 to TRBJ2-7; D is ambiguous. V lost 7 bases and J 5 bases, leaving 15 bases between the germline ends. Germline CDR1 is SQVTM and CDR2 is ANQGSEA. This CDR3 spans 12 amino acids.